The TCR beta chain under discussion was sequenced for a study of shared clonotypes between healthy human individuals. Genomic DNA per cell subset filled all wells of several immunoSEQ plates. Sequencing used immunoSEQ multiplex PCR; TCRdb keeps in-frame clones, though not all of them. The sample lists about 1.5 million clones, around 95% seen once, with approximately 1.1% in the top ten. Germline lookup yields CDR1 SGHVS and CDR2 FQNEAQ. CDR3 length equals 12 residues. The V end was cut by 0 bases, the J end by 6 bases, with 6 bases between. The chain carries TRBV7-8 and TRBJ2-7; D unresolved. The sequencing sample was made of naive CD4+ T cells sorted from blood. Specified subset: CD45RA+ positively selected. This TCR was sampled from a man aged 30 to 39 in good health. In DNA form, the CDR3 reads TGTGCCAGCAGCTTAGCTTTTTTCGAGCAGTACTTC. Translated: CASSLAFFEQYF.